The 26 T cell receptor beta chains below were found in one sample sequenced in a study of CXCR3-negative and CXCR3-positive naive CD8 T cells (dated by TCRdb to the late 2010s). TCRdb names NextSeq 550 as the instrument used. The Human TCR Profiling Kit (MiLaboratory) was used to make UMI-labeled 5' RACE TRB cDNA libraries. Based on TCRdb reprocessing of the reads, there is one entry per CDR3 protein sequence, and DNA is missing. This sample's table contains 20,000 to 25,000 distinct CDR3 sequences. The ten largest clones add up to around 18% of the sample. The sequencing sample was made of memory CD8+ T cells from blood. The sample's cell subset or site label is to be understood as: conventional CD8+ memory T cells (TMEM), sorted as controls. The receptor set was obtained from a human donor in good health. Some clones in this sample may be carry-over from other donors' samples.

This chain uses TRBV4-1 with TRBJ1-5. Germline V lookup: CDR1 MGHRA, CDR2 YSYEKL. This CDR3 is 16 amino acids long. This CDR3 is CASSRRTGDSNQPQHF.

This chain joins TRBV20-1 and TRBJ2-7; TCRdb outputs TRBD1, but without DNA this stays unchecked. The CDR3 sequence is 14 residues long. Germline-derived CDR1 and CDR2 are DFQATT and SNEGSKA (reference sequence). The CDR3 loop reads CSADGGTRSYEQYF.

This clonotype is identified as medium-sized from frequency. The chain employs TRBV27 and TRBJ2-3; TCRdb proposes TRBD2, but this gene call is untestable without DNA. CDR1 MNHEY and CDR2 SMNVEV come from the germline V gene (reference sequence). This CDR3 has 18 residues. CDR3 residues: CASSSTGRTETSTDTQYF.

The rearrangement links TRBV27 to TRBJ2-3; TCRdb's D call of TRBD1 is untestable without DNA. The CDR3 runs 14 residues. The germline V gene encodes CDR1 MNHEY and CDR2 SMNVEV (reference sequence). Here the CDR3 reads CASRPGQPTDTQYF.

The chain carries TRBV7-8 and TRBJ2-7; the D call of TRBD1 rests on TCRdb alone, since no DNA is present to check it. This CDR3 spans 13 amino acids. Germline assignment: CDR1 SGHVS and CDR2 FQNEAQ. The chain's CDR3 is CASSTGDSYEQYF.

The chain uses TRBV4-3 and TRBJ2-1. The CDR3 is made up of 15 amino acids. Germline-derived CDR1 and CDR2 are LGHNA and YSLEER. CDR3 in amino acids: CASSRDPGLYNEQFF.

V and J are TRBV29-1 and TRBJ2-5; without DNA, the TCRdb call of TRBD1 cannot be checked. From germline, CDR1 is SQVTM and CDR2 ANQGSEA. There are 14 residues in the CDR3. Here the CDR3 reads CSVGWDSLTETQYF.

The V and J genes are TRBV29-1 and TRBJ2-1; TCRdb selects TRBD2, and the lack of DNA leaves this call unchecked. The V gene's germline CDR1 is SQVTM and CDR2 ANQGSEA. The CDR3 runs to 12 residues. The CDR3: CSVHIGGGEQFF.

The chain carries TRBV19 and TRBJ1-1. The CDR3 consists of 14 residues. Looked up from germline, CDR1 is LNHDA and CDR2 is SQIVND (reference sequence). CDR3 loop: CASRAGPGYTEAFF.

This rearrangement joins TRBV19 to TRBJ2-1; the D gene TCRdb calls, TRBD2, cannot be checked with no DNA. The CDR3 is 15 amino acids. From germline, CDR1 is LNHDA and CDR2 SQIVND (reference sequence). Here the CDR3 reads CASSIVAGIYNEQFF.

The chain uses TRBV4-3 and TRBJ1-2. The CDR3 extends over 16 amino acids. Looked up from germline, CDR1 is LGHNA and CDR2 is YSLEER. The CDR3 spells CASSQGREFKPYGYTF.

The chain carries TRBV29-1 and TRBJ2-4; TCRdb outputs TRBD1, but without DNA this stays unchecked. This CDR3 contains 12 residues. In germline, CDR1 is SQVTM, CDR2 ANQGSEA. The CDR3 region is CSVSDRGDIQYF.

V is TRBV7-9 and J is TRBJ2-7; as DNA is missing, the TRBD1 call by TCRdb cannot be tested. Germline CDR1 is SEHNR and CDR2 is FQNEAQ (reference sequence). The CDR3 is 15 amino acids. This CDR3 reads CASSRGAEDSYEQYF.

The V gene is TRBV7-2, the J gene TRBJ2-3; checking the TCRdb D call of TRBD2 is not possible without DNA. Germline loops: CDR1 SGHTA, CDR2 FQGNSA. The CDR3 length is 18 residues. The chain's CDR3 is CASSLIVLAGVYTDTQYF.

The chain employs TRBV4-3 and TRBJ1-2. The CDR3 extends over 14 amino acids. Germline CDR1 reads LGHNA; CDR2 reads YSLEER. CDR3 in amino acids: CASSQVETEYGYTF.

The chain links TRBV5-5 to TRBJ1-1. Germline CDR1 reads SGHKS; CDR2 reads YYEKEE (reference sequence). The CDR3 covers 13 residues. The CDR3 protein is CASSNRQTTEAFF.

The J gene is TRBJ2-7, the V gene TRBV27; TCRdb's D call of TRBD2 is untestable without DNA. From germline, CDR1 is MNHEY and CDR2 SMNVEV (reference sequence). This CDR3 has 14 residues. The CDR3 loop reads CASSFGAGAYEQYF.

This chain connects TRBV6-5 to TRBJ1-4. The CDR3 is made up of 15 amino acids. The V gene's germline CDR1 is MNHEY and CDR2 SVGAGI. Here the CDR3 reads CASSYSGLQEEKLFF.

This CDR3 reads CASSPSPDSSQPQHF. This chain links TRBV28 with TRBJ1-5. Germline V gives CDR1 MDHEN, CDR2 SYDVKM. The CDR3 spans 15 residues.

The chain links TRBV7-3 to TRBJ2-5; the TCRdb call, TRBD1, lacks DNA for checking. This CDR3 comprises 14 residues. Looked up from germline, CDR1 is SGHTA and CDR2 is FQGTGA. The CDR3 here is CASSKGGSQETQYF.

This chain joins TRBV6-6 and TRBJ2-1; with no DNA, the TCRdb D assignment of TRBD1 cannot be verified. Germline values: CDR1 MNHNY, CDR2 SVGAGI (reference sequence). This CDR3 has 16 amino acids. CDR3 residues: CASSYSEGGQFDEQFF.

The chain carries TRBV5-1 and TRBJ2-1; without DNA, the TCRdb call of TRBD1 cannot be checked. CDR1 and CDR2 (germline): SGHRS, YFSETQ. This CDR3 has 16 residues. This CDR3 reads CASSVPGGGSRNEQFF.

The chain recombines TRBV21-1 with TRBJ1-2; TCRdb gives TRBD1 as the D gene, but with no DNA this cannot be confirmed. TRBV21-1 is tagged as a pseudogene. This CDR3 has 17 residues. CDR3 protein: CASSKEKGPPRRYGYTF.

V gene TRBV12-3 or TRBV12-4 combines with J gene TRBJ2-3. The CDR3 extends over 14 amino acids. The chain's CDR3 is CASSLAGSTDTQYF.

The chain couples TRBV18 to TRBJ2-7. The CDR3 runs 14 residues. Germline V CDR1 and CDR2: KGHSH, LQKENI. The CDR3 here is CASSPAGNPYEQYF. Filled out from reference TRBV18 and TRBJ2-7, the complete variable domain reads NAGVMQNPRHLVRRRGQEARLRCSPMKGHSHVYWYRQLPEEGLKFMVYLQKENIIDESGMPKERFSAEFPKEGPSILRIQQVVRGDSAAYFCASSPAGNPYEQYFGPGTRLTVT.

The chain couples TRBV29-1 to TRBJ2-1; with no DNA, the TCRdb D assignment of TRBD1 cannot be verified. CDR3 length: 16 residues. Per germline, CDR1 SQVTM and CDR2 ANQGSEA. The CDR3 loop is CSAGTESGGGYNEQFF.